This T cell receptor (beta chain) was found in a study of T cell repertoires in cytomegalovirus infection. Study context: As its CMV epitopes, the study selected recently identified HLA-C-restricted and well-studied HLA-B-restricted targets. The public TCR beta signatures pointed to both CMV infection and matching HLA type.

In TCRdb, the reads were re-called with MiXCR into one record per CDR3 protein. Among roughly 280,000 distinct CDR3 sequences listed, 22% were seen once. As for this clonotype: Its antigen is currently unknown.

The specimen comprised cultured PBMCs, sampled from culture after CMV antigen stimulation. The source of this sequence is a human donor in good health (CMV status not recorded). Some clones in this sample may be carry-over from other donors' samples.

DNA of the CDR3: TGTGCCAGTATGGGGGACGGGCTCCGTGAAAAACTGTTTTTT. This sequence encodes CASMGDGLREKLFF. The gene calls are TRBV19 and TRBJ1-4; tentatively, D is TRBD1 (5 bases). Trimming removed 7 bases from V and 7 bases from J, with 16 bases in between. The CDR3 spans 14 residues. Germline CDR1 LNHDA, CDR2 SQIVND (reference sequence). Combining the CDR3 with reference TRBV19 and TRBJ1-4 gives the whole variable domain DGGITQSPKYLFRKEGQNVTLSCEQNLNHDAMYWYRQDPGQGLRLIYYSQIVNDFQKGDIAEGYSVSREKKESFPLTVTSAQKNPTAFYLCASMGDGLREKLFFGSGTQLSVL.